This paragraph reports one T cell receptor beta chain. Its cognate antigen is unknown. The data derive from a study of cytomegalovirus exposure and HLA in healthy donors. Whole-study findings and limits: Reportedly, fewer N-insertions than the 666-donor mean appeared in an Asian-associated ancestry cluster in a later analysis. In an earlier analysis, about 90% or about 30%: the productive usage of most TCR beta V segments. Cytomegalovirus-associated TCR beta chains were listed, numbering 164.

PCR was performed using 60 Vbeta and 13 Jbeta primers. Authors' data handling: An analysis performed later counted 81 million or so unique TCR beta chains (around 10 million of them shared). The table came from immunoSEQ multiplex PCR; TCRdb's copy has only in-frame clones and leaves some out. The V and J calls and clone size come from that table; D and trimming were worked out from the DNA. The sample records around 140,000 clones, around 73% being singletons. This CDR3 is built from 17 residues. Input material: PBMCs. J is TRBJ2-1 and V is TRBV12-2; TRBD2 is the table's D call and was not checked against the DNA. TRBV12-2 is a pseudogene locus. The receptor's source is a female donor in good health and CMV-seronegative. The CDR3 region has the DNA TGTGCAAGTCGCTTAGCGGTAGCGGAGAGCTCCTACAATGAGCAGTTCTTC. It specifies CASRLAVAESSYNEQFF.